The source of this T cell receptor beta chain is a study of regulatory T cells in long-lasting Graves disease. The CDR3 sequence is 16 residues long. CDR1 and CDR2 (germline): MDHEN, SYDVKM. V was trimmed by 6 bases and J by 4 bases, leaving 18 bases between them. Remarks on this clonotype: Its antigen is unidentified.

Noted time point: persistent/refractory GD, antithyroid drugs over 5 years with positive TRAb. Following extraction of RNA from PBMCs, that RNA was used to make the TCR library. Study-wide findings and caveats: Thyroid tissue went unstudied; only peripheral blood was examined.

Construction of TCR beta libraries relied on iRepertoire HTBI primers and on Arm-PCR targeting CDR3 regions. TCRdb re-analysed the multiplex PCR reads in MiXCR, keeping a single row per CDR3 protein. The sample records a few hundred thousand distinct CDR3 sequences, less than 30% being singletons. The specimen was peripheral blood mononuclear cells (PBMCs), collected when the disease was refractory, from a patient treated with antithyroid drugs. The TCR was taken from a middle-aged woman with Graves disease. V usage is TRBV28 and J usage is TRBJ2-2; no firm D call. The CDR3 region has the DNA TGTGCCAGCAGCTTAGTTGTTATAGGGTCCACCGGGGAGCTGTTTTTT. As protein: CASSLVVIGSTGELFF.